The TCR beta chain under discussion was sequenced for a study of cytomegalovirus exposure and HLA in healthy donors (dated by TCRdb to 2015 to 2018). For context, the study as a whole: In an earlier analysis of some 550 of the donors, about 260 Gb of sequence data and approximately 120 million unique TCR beta sequences from about 179 million T cells were reported. Among some 410 genotyped donors of the cohort, an average of around 240,000 unique TCR beta nucleotide sequences were sequenced per donor, approximately 20% of them non-productive. Rather than using new phenotypic data, the later analysis identified candidate immune exposures from TCR beta sequences and from how often those sequences occurred across donors. The study was designed to test whether signatures of past pathogen exposure could be identified by cataloging public T cell receptors. An earlier analysis of around 580 of the donors used high-throughput TCR beta sequencing to judge whether each TCR beta V gene segment behaved as functional or pseudogenic. Besides the first cohort of 500 to 700 subjects, a separate validation cohort made up of roughly 130 different subjects was used. The study profiled the T cell repertoires of around 700 subjects by immunosequencing and related them to cytomegalovirus serostatus. About five DR-DQ haplotypes were treated as single units for association and clustering because of strong linkage in the cohort. Donor age, sex, ethnicity and CMV serostatus were compiled together with the repertoire data. The number of typed donors differed by locus: about 629-630 for A, B, C, DRB1 and DQB1; some 500 for DQA1; around 580 for DPA1; and roughly 450 for DPB1. To predict cytomegalovirus infection status, the study brought together high-throughput TCR immunosequencing, statistical association of individual TCRs with disease status, and machine learning. Genome-wide SNP genotypes for about 65% of the 666 donors were used in a later genetic analysis, which treated that subset as a discovery cohort. Approximately 300 gigabases of sequencing data and roughly 80 million unique TCR sequences made up an early release that covered 500 to 650 HLA-typed donors. To study patterns of TCR occurrence, a later analysis re-analyzed previously published TCR beta repertoires from under 750 donors and added high-resolution HLA genotyping. Every discovery cohort repertoire had been produced on one sequencing platform. Class I and class II HLA loci were covered by the typing at four-digit resolution. The genetic ancestry cluster associated with self-reported Caucasian donors included about four fifths of the roughly 360 genotyped donors.

This clone showed up just a few times. Its target antigen remains unknown. No base qualities exist here, and no much larger clone lies one base off it. The library came from the immunoSEQ multiplex PCR assay. The multiplex PCR relied on a mix of 60 forward primers for TCR Vbeta segments and 13 reverse primers for TCR Jbeta segments. A multiplex PCR assay on genomic DNA amplified the CDR3 region of rearranged TCR beta genes. The amplified TCR beta libraries were sequenced on the Illumina HiSeq System as 87-base-pair reads. The paper's processing steps were these. In a later analysis, tens of millions of unique TCR beta chains were counted across the approximately 640 repertoires, and roughly 10 million of these chains were shared by at least two donors. A nearest-neighbor algorithm error-corrected the raw reads and collapsed the reads into unique sequences, merging closely related sequences to remove PCR and sequencing errors. V, D and J gene segments were assigned by aligning CDR3 sequences to IMGT reference sequences. Each retained sequence needed at least a six-nucleotide match to both a V gene segment and a J gene segment. Rearrangements were called productive when the CDR3 lacked stop codons and stayed in frame with V and J; all others were non-productive. CDR3 was defined by IMGT convention, running from the second conserved V-encoded cysteine to the conserved J-encoded phenylalanine. The earlier analysis of roughly 590 of the donors excluded sequences that lacked an unambiguous match to a single V gene segment. An earlier analysis of several hundred of the donors called V segments functional above 56.7% productive rearrangements and segregating when the between-donor standard deviation exceeded 5%. To diagnose cytomegalovirus status from the catalog of TCR beta chain sequences, a statistical classification framework was built. A later analysis assigned V and J genes by comparing TCR nucleotide sequences with IMGT/GENE-DB human TR gene sequences. The TCRdist pipeline was used in a later analysis to assign CDR3 sequences and most-parsimonious VDJ recombination scenarios. In a later analysis, each TCR beta chain was defined by its CDR3 amino acid sequence together with its V-gene family, and reads without a unique V-gene family were excluded. A later analysis removed 550 to 700 highly shared, low-generation-probability nucleotide sequences to deal with suspected cross-contamination and a sequencing artifact. In a later analysis, a clonal expansion index for each public chain was calculated from normalized within-repertoire ranks of inferred template counts. A later analysis computed generation probabilities with a VDJ recombination model fitted to out-of-frame rearrangements, and checked the results against IGoR. In a later analysis, hypergeometric tests were used to score TCR-TCR, TCR-HLA and TCR-CMV co-occurrence, with a repertoire-size bias correction applied to TCR pairs. A later analysis estimated false discovery rates by permuting HLA or CMV assignments 20 times. A later analysis grouped co-occurring TCRs with DBSCAN, adding TCRdist sequence similarity when clustering within HLA-allele-positive subsets. Co-occurrence clustering excluded repertoires with fewer than 30,000 or more than 120,000 public chains, plus five with anomalous nucleotide sharing. TCRdb took this table from immuneACCESS and kept in-frame rearrangements with V and J called. Such tables lack part of the clones; where checked against another copy, unresolved V genes explain under half of the gap, and the rest is unexplained. The D gene and trimming were derived from the DNA, and the V and J assignments and clone size from that table. The sample table holds over 150,000 clones, of which just under 85% were seen once. Of the sample, under 5% falls within the top ten clones.

Between the V and J ends, shortened by 0 bases and 5 bases respectively, the junction contains 14 bases. CDR1 SGHDT and CDR2 YYEEEE were looked up in the germline V gene. Including cysteine and phenylalanine, the CDR3 has 15 amino acids. Just CDR3 DNA is preserved here, 45 bases in frame from base 1. General study outcomes and caveats: In an earlier analysis of about 540 of the donors, most TCR beta V segments were observed in productive rearrangements about 87% or about 30% of the time, broadly matching IMGT annotations. In a later analysis, HLA-associated TCR beta chains were found to be more clonally expanded and to have lower generation probabilities than equally common non-associated chains. A group of highly shared sequence variants was considered likely to be a technical artifact of the sequencing pipeline. Because some donors lacked HLA typing at each locus, the association tests relied only on the typed subset. Presence/absence analyses assumed roughly uniform sequencing depth across donors, an assumption that may not hold. Strong co-occurrence of HLA alleles, especially DR and DQ, made assigning TCR associations to individual alleles difficult. At a false discovery rate of 0.05, a later analysis linked approximately 18,000 TCR beta sequences to specific HLA alleles. The 87-base-pair reads could not distinguish some IMGT-functional V segments, including TRBV6-2 and TRBV6-3, so those segments were excluded. In vitro tests confirmed that three of the cytomegalovirus-associated TCR beta chains recognize cytomegalovirus antigens. A further reported finding was that TCR beta sequences accurately predicted the HLA-A and HLA-B alleles for most subjects in the first cohort. In a later genetic analysis, fewer N-insertions in productive TCRs were reported among donors in an Asian-associated ancestry cluster than the roughly 700-donor mean. Linkage disequilibrium might explain the correlated functional status among segregating V segments, but an unknown experimental factor could not be excluded. A later analysis found that TCR association rates varied across HLA loci, with DRB1 alleles showing the most associated TCRs and HLA-C alleles the fewest. The cohort was sequenced for TCR beta chains only, and without alpha or paired-chain data the features that could be detected were limited. Across donors, most TCR sequences were observed very rarely, whereas some public TCRs were present in many individuals. The earlier analysis of approximately 540 of the donors excluded fewer than 20 rarely observed V segments, including chromosome 9 orphons, because counts were too low. The classifier was reported to diagnose cytomegalovirus status with high specificity and sensitivity in both the original and validation cohorts. A total of 164 TCR beta chains were listed by the study as associated with cytomegalovirus. It was suggested by the authors that the approach could potentially be generalized to other disease states and immunological phenotypes. Several of the top co-occurrence clusters appeared to be linked to parvovirus B19, influenza, CMV and Epstein-Barr virus, according to a later analysis. V-gene and J-gene trimming of TCR beta chains was associated with a missense DCLRE1C variant in a later genetic analysis, and the association was replicated in an independent cohort. Most CMV-associated TCR beta chains appeared to be HLA-restricted in a later analysis, and the HLA associations seemed to be driven largely by CMV exposure. The only immune exposure information available for the cohort was CMV serostatus.

The cohort was made up of about 670 healthy bone marrow donors. At the time of sampling, all cohort members were nominally healthy, though unrecorded immune exposures were likely present. The donor tested CMV seropositive, placing the donor among the roughly 300 seropositive members of the cohort. A peripheral blood sample was collected from each donor, and TCR beta sequencing was performed on peripheral blood mononuclear cells. Genomic DNA extraction from the blood cell samples was performed with the Qiagen DNeasy Blood Extraction Kit. The sample taken for sequencing was PBMCs. The V and J segments used are TRBV5-6 and TRBJ1-2; a tentative D match to TRBD1 spans 6 bases. The receptor's source is a girl aged 10-17 years in good health and CMV-seropositive. Here the CDR3 is given as CASSLARLGGYGYTF. DNA sequence: TGTGCCAGCAGCTTGGCCCGGTTAGGGGGATATGGCTACACCTTC.